The subject of this entry is one TCR beta chain. Libraries were prepared by immunoSEQ multiplex PCR; TCRdb keeps only in-frame clonotypes and omits some of them. The table lists over 350,000 clones, over 75% of them singletons. The entry originates in a study of blood T cell repertoires in COVID-19. The V gene's germline CDR1 is MDHEN and CDR2 SYDVKM. The CDR3 covers 16 residues. The ends lost 5 bases at V and 2 bases at J; junction bases unmatched: 5. The source material was PBMCs or T cells enriched from blood (not recorded which). The chain joins TRBV28 to TRBJ2-1; 11 bases are a match to TRBD1. The source is a woman aged 25 to 39 with acute COVID-19. CDR3 DNA: TGTGCCAGCAGTCCTCCGGGACAGGGGGCCTACAATGAGCAGTTCTTC. It is translated as CASSPPGQGAYNEQFF.